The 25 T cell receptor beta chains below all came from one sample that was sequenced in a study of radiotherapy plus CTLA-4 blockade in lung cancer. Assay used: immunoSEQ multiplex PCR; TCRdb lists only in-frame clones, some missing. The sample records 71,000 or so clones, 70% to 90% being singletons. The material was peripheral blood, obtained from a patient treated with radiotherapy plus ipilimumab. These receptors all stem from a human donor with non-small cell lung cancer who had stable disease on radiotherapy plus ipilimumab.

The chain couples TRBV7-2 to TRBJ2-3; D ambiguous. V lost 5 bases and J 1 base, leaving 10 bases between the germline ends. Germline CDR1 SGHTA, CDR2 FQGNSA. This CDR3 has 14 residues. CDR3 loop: CASSLRRGTDTQYF. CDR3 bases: TGTGCCAGCAGCCTCCGTAGGGGCACAGATACGCAGTATTTT. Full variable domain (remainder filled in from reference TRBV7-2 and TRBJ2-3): GAGVSQSPSNKVTEKGKDVELRCDPISGHTALYWYRQSLGQGLEFLIYFQGNSAPDKSGLPSDRFSAERTGGSVSTLTIQRTQQEDSAVYLCASSLRRGTDTQYFGPGTRLTVL.

CDR3 nucleotides: TGTGCCAGCAGCGGATCGAGGGGGCAGGGCTATGGCTACACCTTC. Translation: CASSGSRGQGYGYTF. The chain combines TRBV9 with TRBJ1-2; TRBD1 aligns across 7 bases. This CDR3 has 15 amino acids. Germline CDR1 reads SGDLS; CDR2 reads YYNGEE. V gave up 3 bases and J gave up 4 bases; unmatched junction bases: 9.

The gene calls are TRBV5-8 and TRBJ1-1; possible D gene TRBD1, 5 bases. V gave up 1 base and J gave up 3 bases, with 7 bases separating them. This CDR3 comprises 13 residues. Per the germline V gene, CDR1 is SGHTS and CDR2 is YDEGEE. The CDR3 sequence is CASSLTGYTEAFF. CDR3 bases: TGTGCCAGCAGCTTGACAGGATACACTGAAGCTTTCTTT.

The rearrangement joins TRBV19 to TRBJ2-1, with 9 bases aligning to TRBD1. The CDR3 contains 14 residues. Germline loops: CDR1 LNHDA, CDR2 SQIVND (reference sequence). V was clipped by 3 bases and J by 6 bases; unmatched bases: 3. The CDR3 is CASSITGGINEQFF. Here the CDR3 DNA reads TGTGCCAGTAGTATTACAGGGGGCATCAATGAGCAGTTCTTC.

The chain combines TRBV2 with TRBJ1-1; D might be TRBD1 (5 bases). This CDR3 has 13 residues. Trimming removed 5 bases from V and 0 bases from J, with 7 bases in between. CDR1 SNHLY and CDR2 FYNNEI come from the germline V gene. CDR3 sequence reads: CASSTGMNTEAFF. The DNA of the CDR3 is TGTGCCAGCAGTACAGGTATGAACACTGAAGCTTTCTTT. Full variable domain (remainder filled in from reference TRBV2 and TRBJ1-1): EPEVTQTPSHQVTQMGQEVILRCVPISNHLYFYWYRQILGQKVEFLVSFYNNEISEKSEIFDDQFSVERPDGSNFTLKIRSTKLEDSAMYFCASSTGMNTEAFFGQGTRLTVV.

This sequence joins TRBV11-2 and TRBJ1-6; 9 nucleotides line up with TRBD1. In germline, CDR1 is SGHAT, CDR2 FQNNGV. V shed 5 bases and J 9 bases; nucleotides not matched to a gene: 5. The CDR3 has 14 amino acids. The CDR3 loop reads CASSEQGATSPLHF. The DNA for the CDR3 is TGTGCCAGCAGCGAACAGGGGGCCACTTCACCCCTCCACTTT. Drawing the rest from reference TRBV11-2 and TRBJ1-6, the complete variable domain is EAGVAQSPRYKIIEKRQSVAFWCNPISGHATLYWYQQILGQGPKLLIQFQNNGVVDDSQLPKDRFSAERLKGVDSTLKIQPAKLEDSAVYLCASSEQGATSPLHFGNGTRLTVT.

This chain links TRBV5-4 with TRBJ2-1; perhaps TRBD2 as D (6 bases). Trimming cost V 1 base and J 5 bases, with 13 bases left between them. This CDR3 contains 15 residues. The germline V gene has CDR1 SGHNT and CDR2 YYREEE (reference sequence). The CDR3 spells CASSLPLLANNEQFF. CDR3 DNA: TGTGCCAGCAGCTTGCCTTTACTAGCTAACAATGAGCAGTTCTTC.

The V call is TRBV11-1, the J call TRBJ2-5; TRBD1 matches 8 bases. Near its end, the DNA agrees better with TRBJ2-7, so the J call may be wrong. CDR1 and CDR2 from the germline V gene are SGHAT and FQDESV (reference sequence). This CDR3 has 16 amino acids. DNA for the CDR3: TGTGCCAGCAGCTTAGCACGGACAGGGTCCTCCTACGAGCAGTACTTC. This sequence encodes CASSLARTGSSYEQYF.

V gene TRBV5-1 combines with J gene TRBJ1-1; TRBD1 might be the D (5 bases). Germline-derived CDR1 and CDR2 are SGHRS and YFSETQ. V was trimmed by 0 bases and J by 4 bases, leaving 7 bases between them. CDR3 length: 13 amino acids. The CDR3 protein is CASSLDRFTEAFF. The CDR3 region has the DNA TGCGCCAGCAGCTTGGACAGGTTCACTGAAGCTTTCTTT.

CDR3 bases: TGTGCCAGCAGCTTAATTGCCCTGGGGACAGATACGCAGTATTTT. As protein: CASSLIALGTDTQYF. This chain joins TRBV11-2 and TRBJ2-3, with D unresolved. V dropped 2 bases and J dropped 3 bases, with 12 bases sitting between them. Germline-derived CDR1 and CDR2 are SGHAT and FQNNGV. There are 15 residues in the CDR3.

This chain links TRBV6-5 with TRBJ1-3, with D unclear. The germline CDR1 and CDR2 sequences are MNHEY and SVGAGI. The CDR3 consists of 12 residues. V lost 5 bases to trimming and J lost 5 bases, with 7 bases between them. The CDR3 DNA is TGTGCCAGCAGTGGCGACAGAAACACCATATATTTT. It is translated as CASSGDRNTIYF.

The CDR3 region is CASRGQGGNQPQHF. Here the CDR3 DNA reads TGTGCCAGCAGGGGACAGGGAGGCAATCAGCCCCAGCATTTT. V gene TRBV27 combines with J gene TRBJ1-5; 9 bases are a match to TRBD1. Germline lookup yields CDR1 MNHEY and CDR2 SMNVEV (reference sequence). Trimming cost V 6 bases and J 2 bases; bases outside gene matches: 2. The CDR3 is 14 amino acids.

The CDR3 region is CASRPREVGQETQYF. The CDR3 region has the DNA TGTGCCAGCAGGCCGAGAGAGGTTGGCCAAGAGACCCAGTACTTC. The V gene is TRBV2, the J gene TRBJ2-5; no reliable D call. Germline-derived CDR1 and CDR2 are SNHLY and FYNNEI. The CDR3 contains 15 residues. V lost 6 bases, J lost 1 base, and 15 bases lay in between.

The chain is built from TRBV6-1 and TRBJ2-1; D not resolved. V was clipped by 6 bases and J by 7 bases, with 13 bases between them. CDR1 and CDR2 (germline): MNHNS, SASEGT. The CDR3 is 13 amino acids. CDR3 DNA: TGTGCCAGCAGCTTGACTGGATTGAATGAGCAGTTCTTC. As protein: CASSLTGLNEQFF.

DNA for the CDR3: TGTGCCAGCAGTGAAGGTGGGGGCGCAGATACGCAGTATTTT. Protein sequence: CASSEGGGADTQYF. The J gene is TRBJ2-3, the V gene TRBV2; possibly TRBD1 for D (6 bases). The CDR3 has 14 amino acids. Germline V gene data show CDR1 as SNHLY and CDR2 as FYNNEI. V was shortened by 1 base and J by 4 bases, with 9 bases between the two germline ends.

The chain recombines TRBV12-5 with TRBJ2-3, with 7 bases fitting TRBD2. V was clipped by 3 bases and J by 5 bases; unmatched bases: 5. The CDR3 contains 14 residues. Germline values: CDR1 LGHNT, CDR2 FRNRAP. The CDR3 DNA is TGTGCTAGTGGTTTTTCGGGGGGAGGAGATACGCAGTATTTT. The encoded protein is CASGFSGGGDTQYF.

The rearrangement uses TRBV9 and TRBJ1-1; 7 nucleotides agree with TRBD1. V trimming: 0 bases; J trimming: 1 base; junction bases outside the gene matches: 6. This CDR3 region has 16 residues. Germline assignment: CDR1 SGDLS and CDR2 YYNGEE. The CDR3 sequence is CASSVVPTGKNTEAFF. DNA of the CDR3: TGTGCCAGCAGCGTAGTCCCGACAGGGAAGAACACTGAAGCTTTCTTT.

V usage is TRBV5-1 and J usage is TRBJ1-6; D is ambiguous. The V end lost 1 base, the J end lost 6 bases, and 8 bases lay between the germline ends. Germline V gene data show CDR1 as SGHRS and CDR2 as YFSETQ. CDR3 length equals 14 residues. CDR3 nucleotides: TGCGCCAGCAGCTTGCTGGTCGTTAATTCACCCCTCCACTTT. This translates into CASSLLVVNSPLHF.

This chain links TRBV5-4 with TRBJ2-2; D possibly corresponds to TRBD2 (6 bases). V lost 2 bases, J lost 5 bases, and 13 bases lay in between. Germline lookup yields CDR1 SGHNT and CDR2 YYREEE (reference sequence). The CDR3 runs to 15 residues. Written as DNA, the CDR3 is TGTGCCAGCAGCTTAGAGGGCGGGGAAACCGGGGAGCTGTTTTTT. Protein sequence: CASSLEGGETGELFF.

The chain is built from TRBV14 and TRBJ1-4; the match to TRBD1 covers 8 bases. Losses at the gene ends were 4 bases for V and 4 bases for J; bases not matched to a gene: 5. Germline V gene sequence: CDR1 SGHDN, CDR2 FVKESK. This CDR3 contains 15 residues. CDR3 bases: TGTGCCAGCAGCCCGAACAGGGGGATTAATGAAAAACTGTTTTTT. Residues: CASSPNRGINEKLFF.

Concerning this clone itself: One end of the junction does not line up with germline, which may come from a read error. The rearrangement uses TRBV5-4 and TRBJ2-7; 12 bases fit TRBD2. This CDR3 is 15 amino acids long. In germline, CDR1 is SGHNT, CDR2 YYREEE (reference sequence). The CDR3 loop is CANSPTSGRTNEQYF. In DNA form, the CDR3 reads TGTGCCAACAGCCCAACTAGCGGGAGGACGAACGAGCAGTACTTC.

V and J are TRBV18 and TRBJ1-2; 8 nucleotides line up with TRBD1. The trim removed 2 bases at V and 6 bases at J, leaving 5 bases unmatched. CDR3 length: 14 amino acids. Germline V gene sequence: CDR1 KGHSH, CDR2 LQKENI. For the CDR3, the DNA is TGTGCCAGCTCACCAGGGACAGGTAGCAATGGCTACACCTTC. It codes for CASSPGTGSNGYTF.

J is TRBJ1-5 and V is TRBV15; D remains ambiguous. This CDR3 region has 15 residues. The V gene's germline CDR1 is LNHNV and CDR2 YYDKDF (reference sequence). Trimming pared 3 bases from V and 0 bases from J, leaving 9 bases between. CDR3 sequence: CATSRAGDSNQPQHF. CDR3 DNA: TGTGCCACCAGCAGGGCCGGGGATAGCAATCAGCCCCAGCATTTT.

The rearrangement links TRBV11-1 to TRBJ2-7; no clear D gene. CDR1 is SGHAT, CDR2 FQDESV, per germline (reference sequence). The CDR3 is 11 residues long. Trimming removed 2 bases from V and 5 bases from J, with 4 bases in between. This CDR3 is CASSLTDEQYF. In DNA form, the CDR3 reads TGTGCCAGCAGCTTAACAGACGAGCAGTACTTC.

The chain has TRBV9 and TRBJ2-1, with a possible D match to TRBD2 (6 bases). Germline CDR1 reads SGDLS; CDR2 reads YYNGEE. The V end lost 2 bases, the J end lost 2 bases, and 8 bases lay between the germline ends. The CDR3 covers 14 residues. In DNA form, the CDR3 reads TGTGCCAGCAGCGTTCGACTAGCCTACAATGAGCAGTTCTTC. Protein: CASSVRLAYNEQFF.